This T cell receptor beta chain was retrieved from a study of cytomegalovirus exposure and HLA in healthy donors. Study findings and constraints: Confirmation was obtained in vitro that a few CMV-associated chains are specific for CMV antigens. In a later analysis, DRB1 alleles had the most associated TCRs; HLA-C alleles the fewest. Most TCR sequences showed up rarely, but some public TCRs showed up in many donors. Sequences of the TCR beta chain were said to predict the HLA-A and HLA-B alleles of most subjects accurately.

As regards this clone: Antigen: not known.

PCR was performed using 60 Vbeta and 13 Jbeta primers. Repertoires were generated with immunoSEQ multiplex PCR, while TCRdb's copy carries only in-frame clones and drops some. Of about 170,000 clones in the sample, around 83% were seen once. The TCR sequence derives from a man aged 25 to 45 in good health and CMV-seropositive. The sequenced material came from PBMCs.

The DNA of the CDR3 is TGCAGCGTCCAAGCCCCAGCGGGGAGCTCCTACGAGCAGTACTTC. Amino acids: CSVQAPAGSSYEQYF. This sequence joins TRBV29-1 and TRBJ2-7, with 7 bases matching TRBD2. The germline V gene has CDR1 SQVTM and CDR2 ANQGSEA. The J segment lost 0 bases and the V segment lost 6 bases, leaving 11 bases of the junction unmatched. This CDR3 is built from 15 residues.